This is a list of T cell receptor beta chains from one sample in a study of PD-1 blockade in classical Hodgkin lymphoma. Sequencing was performed with immunoSEQ multiplex PCR; in TCRdb, only in-frame clones are kept and a portion is missing. The top ten hold 16% of the sample, which has approximately 14,000 clones, roughly 80% seen once. The input for sequencing was peripheral blood mononuclear cells (PBMCs), taken before the fourth cycle of nivolumab. The receptors shown here come from a human donor with classical Hodgkin lymphoma. The CDR3 runs from the conserved cysteine through the conserved F or W. Each record gives: J gene, D gene, clone size, V gene, CDR3 protein, CDR3 DNA. The D gene is left open where the match is weak. Where a row states a size, it is once, few, many or the class of an expanded clone; other rows omit it.

j_call: TRBJ1-5
d_call: NA
clone_size: NA
v_call: TRBV10-1
cdr3_aa: CASSESRNYRDGSNQPQHF
cdr3_nt: TGCGCCAGCAGTGAGTCACGGAACTACAGGGACGGGAGCAATCAGCCCCAGCATTTT

j_call: TRBJ1-5
d_call: NA
clone_size: few
v_call: TRBV25-1
cdr3_aa: CASSPTGYRSNQPQHF
cdr3_nt: TGTGCCAGCAGCCCCACAGGGTACCGGTCAAATCAGCCCCAGCATTTT

j_call: TRBJ2-7
d_call: NA
clone_size: NA
v_call: TRBV5-1
cdr3_aa: CASSLDDYEQYF
cdr3_nt: TGCGCCAGCAGCTTAGACGACTACGAGCAGTACTTC

j_call: TRBJ1-1
d_call: TRBD1
clone_size: NA
v_call: TRBV9
cdr3_aa: CASSVGTGGGRTEAFF
cdr3_nt: TGTGCCAGCAGCGTAGGGACAGGGGGCGGAAGGACTGAAGCTTTCTTT

j_call: TRBJ1-6
d_call: NA
clone_size: NA
v_call: TRBV19
cdr3_aa: CASRPIEAGNSPLHF
cdr3_nt: TGTGCCAGTAGACCAATCGAAGCGGGAAATTCACCCCTCCACTTT

j_call: TRBJ2-7
d_call: TRBD1
clone_size: NA
v_call: TRBV11-2
cdr3_aa: CASSLVGGGAYEQYF
cdr3_nt: TGTGCCAGCAGCTTAGTAGGGGGCGGCGCCTACGAGCAGTACTTC

j_call: TRBJ1-2
d_call: TRBD1
clone_size: medium-sized
v_call: TRBV7-9
cdr3_aa: CASSFADRGHGYTF
cdr3_nt: TGTGCCAGCAGCTTTGCCGACAGGGGGCATGGCTACACCTTC

j_call: TRBJ2-7
d_call: NA
clone_size: NA
v_call: TRBV7-9
cdr3_aa: CASSSPVWSYEQYF
cdr3_nt: TGTGCCAGCAGCTCCCCCGTATGGTCCTACGAGCAGTACTTC

j_call: TRBJ2-1
d_call: TRBD1
clone_size: NA
v_call: TRBV6-1
cdr3_aa: CASRATGQGEQFF
cdr3_nt: TGTGCCAGCAGAGCGACAGGGCAGGGTGAGCAGTTCTTC

j_call: TRBJ1-2
d_call: TRBD1
clone_size: NA
v_call: TRBV7-2
cdr3_aa: CASSSPDRADYGYTF
cdr3_nt: TGTGCCAGCAGCTCCCCGGACAGGGCGGACTATGGCTACACCTTC

j_call: TRBJ2-7
d_call: TRBD1
clone_size: NA
v_call: TRBV4-2
cdr3_aa: CASSQGGTDAYYEQYF
cdr3_nt: TGTGCCAGCAGCCAAGGGGGGACAGACGCGTACTACGAGCAGTACTTC

j_call: TRBJ2-2
d_call: NA
clone_size: NA
v_call: TRBV28
cdr3_aa: CASSGGRWARSPGELFF
cdr3_nt: TGTGCCAGCAGTGGCGGACGTTGGGCGCGGTCGCCCGGGGAGCTGTTTTTT

j_call: TRBJ2-7
d_call: NA
clone_size: NA
v_call: TRBV10-3
cdr3_aa: CAISEARVPSYEQYF
cdr3_nt: TGTGCCATCAGTGAGGCACGGGTGCCCTCCTACGAGCAGTACTTC

j_call: TRBJ1-4
d_call: TRBD1
clone_size: once
v_call: TRBV12-5
cdr3_aa: CASGLGQGREKLFF
cdr3_nt: TGTGCTAGTGGTCTAGGACAGGGGAGGGAAAAACTGTTTTTT

j_call: TRBJ2-7
d_call: NA
clone_size: NA
v_call: TRBV7-3
cdr3_aa: CASSIDAGEQYF
cdr3_nt: TGTGCCAGCAGCATAGATGCGGGGGAGCAGTACTTC

j_call: TRBJ1-2
d_call: NA
clone_size: NA
v_call: TRBV2
cdr3_aa: CASTRNTNYGYTF
cdr3_nt: TGTGCCTCAACCCGCAACACTAACTATGGCTACACCTTC

j_call: TRBJ2-1
d_call: NA
clone_size: NA
v_call: TRBV4-2
cdr3_aa: CASSQDLSRGPPYNEQFF
cdr3_nt: TGTGCCAGCAGCCAAGATCTTTCGCGGGGGCCTCCCTACAATGAGCAGTTCTTC

j_call: TRBJ2-3
d_call: NA
clone_size: NA
v_call: TRBV19
cdr3_aa: CASSISPFGAVTDTQYF
cdr3_nt: TGTGCCAGTAGTATATCCCCTTTTGGAGCCGTCACAGATACGCAGTATTTT

j_call: TRBJ2-3
d_call: NA
clone_size: NA
v_call: TRBV7-2
cdr3_aa: CASSPDAGGTDTQYF
cdr3_nt: TGTGCCAGCAGCCCCGATGCAGGGGGCACAGATACGCAGTATTTT

j_call: TRBJ2-7
d_call: NA
clone_size: NA
v_call: TRBV21-1
cdr3_aa: CASSKADSSLF
cdr3_nt: TGTGCCAGCAGCAAAGCGGACTCGTCGTTATTC

j_call: TRBJ2-7
d_call: NA
clone_size: NA
v_call: TRBV6-5
cdr3_aa: CASSQPGGAYEQYF
cdr3_nt: TGTGCCAGCAGCCAACCCGGGGGTGCCTACGAGCAGTACTTC

j_call: TRBJ1-5
d_call: NA
clone_size: NA
v_call: TRBV21-1
cdr3_aa: CASSKGGHQPQHF
cdr3_nt: TGTGCCAGCAGCAAAGGGGGTCATCAGCCCCAGCATTTT

j_call: TRBJ2-3
d_call: TRBD1
clone_size: NA
v_call: TRBV7-3
cdr3_aa: CASSPGTGDYADTQYF
cdr3_nt: TGTGCCAGCAGCCCTGGGACAGGGGATTATGCAGATACGCAGTATTTT

j_call: TRBJ1-4
d_call: NA
clone_size: NA
v_call: TRBV4-3
cdr3_aa: CASSQAPVGSGSEKLFF
cdr3_nt: TGCGCCAGCAGCCAAGCCCCCGTTGGGTCCGGCAGTGAAAAACTGTTTTTT

j_call: TRBJ2-3
d_call: NA
clone_size: NA
v_call: TRBV19
cdr3_aa: CASSSVLLSDLTDTQYF
cdr3_nt: TGTGCCAGTAGTAGTGTTCTACTGTCCGATTTAACAGATACGCAGTATTTT

j_call: TRBJ1-1
d_call: NA
clone_size: NA
v_call: TRBV7-9
cdr3_aa: CASRTGGSAAFF
cdr3_nt: TGTGCCAGCAGAACTGGGGGGAGCGCCGCTTTCTTT

j_call: TRBJ1-2
d_call: NA
clone_size: NA
v_call: TRBV11-3
cdr3_aa: CASSSGGAGSYGYTF
cdr3_nt: TGTGCCAGCAGCTCGGGGGGCGCAGGGTCTTATGGCTACACCTTC

j_call: TRBJ1-1
d_call: TRBD1
clone_size: NA
v_call: TRBV19
cdr3_aa: CASSIRGTGALRTEAFF
cdr3_nt: TGTGCCAGTAGTATACGGGGGACAGGGGCCCTGAGGACTGAAGCTTTCTTT